This TCR beta chain stems from a study of shared clonotypes between healthy human individuals. The method was immunoSEQ multiplex PCR; TCRdb's version includes in-frame clones alone and lacks a portion of them. The sample has 2,500,000 or so clones, around nine tenths seen once; the top ten hold around 0.15%. The sequence was collected from a man younger than 35 in good health. The sequenced sample was naive CD4+ T cells sorted from blood. Indicated subset: CD45RA+ positively selected.

CDR3 sequence reads: CASSVEVSITEAFF. The CDR3 bases are TGTGCCAGCAGTGTCGAGGTTTCGATCACTGAAGCTTTCTTT. This sequence joins TRBV2 and TRBJ1-1; D gene unclear. The V end was cut by 4 bases, the J end by 4 bases, with 13 bases between. Per the germline V gene, CDR1 is SNHLY and CDR2 is FYNNEI. CDR3 length: 14 amino acids. The whole variable domain, filled in from reference TRBV2 and TRBJ1-1, reads EPEVTQTPSHQVTQMGQEVILRCVPISNHLYFYWYRQILGQKVEFLVSFYNNEISEKSEIFDDQFSVERPDGSNFTLKIRSTKLEDSAMYFCASSVEVSITEAFFGQGTRLTVV.